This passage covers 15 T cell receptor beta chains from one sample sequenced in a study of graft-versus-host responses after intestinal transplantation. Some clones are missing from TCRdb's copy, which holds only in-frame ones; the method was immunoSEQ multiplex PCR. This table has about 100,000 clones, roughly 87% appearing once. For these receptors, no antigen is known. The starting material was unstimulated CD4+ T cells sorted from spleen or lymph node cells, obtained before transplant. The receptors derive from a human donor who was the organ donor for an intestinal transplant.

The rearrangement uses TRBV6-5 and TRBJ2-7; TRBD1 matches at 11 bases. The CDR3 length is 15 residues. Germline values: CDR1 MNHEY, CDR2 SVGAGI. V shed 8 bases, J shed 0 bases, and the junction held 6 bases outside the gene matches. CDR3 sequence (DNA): TGTGCCAGCCGCAGGGACAGGGGGACCTCCTACGAGCAGTACTTC. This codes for CASRRDRGTSYEQYF.

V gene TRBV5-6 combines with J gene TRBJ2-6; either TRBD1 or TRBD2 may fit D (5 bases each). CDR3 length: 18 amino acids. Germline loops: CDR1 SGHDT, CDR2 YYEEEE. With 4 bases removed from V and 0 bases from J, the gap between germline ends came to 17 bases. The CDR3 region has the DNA TGTGCCAGCAGCCCGACCGGGACGTACCTCTCTGGGGCCAACGTCCTGACTTTC. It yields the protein CASSPTGTYLSGANVLTF. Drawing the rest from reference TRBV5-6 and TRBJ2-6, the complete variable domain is DAGVTQSPTHLIKTRGQQVTLRCSPKSGHDTVSWYQQALGQGPQFIFQYYEEEERQRGNFPDRFSGHQFPNYSSELNVNALLLGDSALYLCASSPTGTYLSGANVLTFGAGSRLTVL.

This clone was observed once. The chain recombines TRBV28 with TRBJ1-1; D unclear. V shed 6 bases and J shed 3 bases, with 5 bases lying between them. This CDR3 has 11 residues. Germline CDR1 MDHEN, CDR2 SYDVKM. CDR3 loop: CASRWDTEAFF. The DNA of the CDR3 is TGTGCCAGCAGATGGGACACTGAAGCTTTCTTT.

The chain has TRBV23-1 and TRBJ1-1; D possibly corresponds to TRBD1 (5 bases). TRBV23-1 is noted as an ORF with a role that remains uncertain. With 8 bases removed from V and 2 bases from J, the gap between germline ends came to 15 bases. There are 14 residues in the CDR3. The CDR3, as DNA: TGCGCCAGCCTCACCGGGGACCCCAACACTGAAGCTTTCTTT. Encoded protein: CASLTGDPNTEAFF.

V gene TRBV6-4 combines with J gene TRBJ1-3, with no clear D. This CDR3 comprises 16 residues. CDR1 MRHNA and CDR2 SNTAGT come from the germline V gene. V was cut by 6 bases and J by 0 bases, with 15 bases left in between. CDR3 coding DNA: TGTGCCAGCAGACGACTAGGCGGATACTCTGGAAACACCATATATTTT. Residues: CASRRLGGYSGNTIYF.

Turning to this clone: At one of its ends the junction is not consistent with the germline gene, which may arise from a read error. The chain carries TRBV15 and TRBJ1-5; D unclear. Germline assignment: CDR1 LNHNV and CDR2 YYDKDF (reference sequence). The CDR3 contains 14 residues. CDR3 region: CATSREGGNQPQHF. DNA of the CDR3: TGTGCCACCAGCCGAGAGGGTGGTAATCAGCCCCAGCATTTT. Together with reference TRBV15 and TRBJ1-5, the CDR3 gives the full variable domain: DAMVIQNPRYQVTQFGKPVTLSCSQTLNHNVMYWYQQKSSQAPKLLFHYYDKDFNNEADTPDNFQSRRPNTSFCFLDIRSPGLGDTAMYLCATSREGGNQPQHFGDGTRLSIL.

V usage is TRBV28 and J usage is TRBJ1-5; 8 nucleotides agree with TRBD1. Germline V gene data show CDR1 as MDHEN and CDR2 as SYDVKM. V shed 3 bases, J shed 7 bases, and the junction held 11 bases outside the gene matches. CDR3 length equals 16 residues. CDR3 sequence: CASSFIRGPYRQPQHF. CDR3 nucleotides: TGTGCCAGCAGTTTCATCAGGGGGCCCTACAGGCAGCCCCAGCATTTT.

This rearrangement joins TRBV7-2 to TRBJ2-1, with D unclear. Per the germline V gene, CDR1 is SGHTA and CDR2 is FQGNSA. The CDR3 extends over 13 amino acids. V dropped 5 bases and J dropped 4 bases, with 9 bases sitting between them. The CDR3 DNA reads TGTGCCAGCAGCCACTCGAGGTACAATGAGCAGTTCTTC. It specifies CASSHSRYNEQFF. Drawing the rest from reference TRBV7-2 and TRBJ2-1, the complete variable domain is GAGVSQSPSNKVTEKGKDVELRCDPISGHTALYWYRQSLGQGLEFLIYFQGNSAPDKSGLPSDRFSAERTGGSVSTLTIQRTQQEDSAVYLCASSHSRYNEQFFGPGTRLTVL.

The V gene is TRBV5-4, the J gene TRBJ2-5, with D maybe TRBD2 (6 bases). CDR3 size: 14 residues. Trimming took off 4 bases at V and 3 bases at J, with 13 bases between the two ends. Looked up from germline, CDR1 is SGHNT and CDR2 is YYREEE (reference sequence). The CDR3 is CASSPQLAKETQYF. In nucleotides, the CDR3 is TGTGCCAGCAGCCCCCAACTAGCCAAAGAGACCCAGTACTTC.

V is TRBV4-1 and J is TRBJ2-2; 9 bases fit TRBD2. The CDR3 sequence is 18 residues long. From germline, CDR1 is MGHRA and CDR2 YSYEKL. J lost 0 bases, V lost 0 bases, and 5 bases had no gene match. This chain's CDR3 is CASSQDGPSGTNTGELFF. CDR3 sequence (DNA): TGCGCCAGCAGCCAAGATGGGCCTAGCGGGACGAACACCGGGGAGCTGTTTTTT.

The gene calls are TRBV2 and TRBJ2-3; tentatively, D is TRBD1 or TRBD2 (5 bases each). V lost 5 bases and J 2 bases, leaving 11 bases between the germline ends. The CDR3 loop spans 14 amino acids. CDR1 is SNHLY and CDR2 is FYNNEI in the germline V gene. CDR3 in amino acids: CASSPGRYTDTQYF. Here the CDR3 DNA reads TGTGCCAGCAGTCCGGGACGGTACACAGATACGCAGTATTTT.

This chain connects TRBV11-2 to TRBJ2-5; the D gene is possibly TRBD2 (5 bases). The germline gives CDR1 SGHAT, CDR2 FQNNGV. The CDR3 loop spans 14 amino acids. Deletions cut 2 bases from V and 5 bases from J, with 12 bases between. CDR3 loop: CASSLQQSGETQYF. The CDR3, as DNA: TGTGCCAGCAGCTTACAACAGTCGGGGGAGACCCAGTACTTC. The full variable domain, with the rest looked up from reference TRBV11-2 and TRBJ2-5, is EAGVAQSPRYKIIEKRQSVAFWCNPISGHATLYWYQQILGQGPKLLIQFQNNGVVDDSQLPKDRFSAERLKGVDSTLKIQPAKLEDSAVYLCASSLQQSGETQYFGPGTRLLVL.

The CDR3 loop reads CASSLNHQPSFSYEQYF. The CDR3 bases are TGTGCCAGCAGCTTAAATCACCAGCCAAGCTTCTCCTACGAGCAGTACTTC. The chain uses TRBV11-2 and TRBJ2-7; D gene ambiguous. CDR1 and CDR2 from the germline V gene are SGHAT and FQNNGV. The CDR3 length is 17 residues. The V end lost 2 bases, the J end lost 0 bases, and 17 bases lay between the germline ends. The whole variable domain, filled in from reference TRBV11-2 and TRBJ2-7, reads EAGVAQSPRYKIIEKRQSVAFWCNPISGHATLYWYQQILGQGPKLLIQFQNNGVVDDSQLPKDRFSAERLKGVDSTLKIQPAKLEDSAVYLCASSLNHQPSFSYEQYFGPGTRLTVT.

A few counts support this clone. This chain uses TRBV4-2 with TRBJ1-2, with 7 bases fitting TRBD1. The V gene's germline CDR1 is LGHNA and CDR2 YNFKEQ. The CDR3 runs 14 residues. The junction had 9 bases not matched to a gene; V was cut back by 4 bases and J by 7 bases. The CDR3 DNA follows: TGTGCCAGCAGCCTCATTACAGGGGAACCTGGCTACACCTTC. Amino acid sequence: CASSLITGEPGYTF.

For the CDR3, the DNA is TGTGCCAGCAGCTTAGTCGGCCCGGGAAGTACAATCTATGGCTACACCTTC. It specifies CASSLVGPGSTIYGYTF. V is TRBV7-2 and J is TRBJ1-2; D ambiguous. Trimming took 1 base from V and 4 from J, leaving 19 bases between them. This CDR3 is 17 amino acids long. Germline-derived CDR1 and CDR2 are SGHTA and FQGNSA.